These T cell receptor beta chains were read from a single sample in a study. A single record per CDR3 protein comes from TCRdb applying MiXCR to the RT-PCR reads. The sample has about 680,000 distinct CDR3 sequences; about 14% are singletons. The sequencing sample was made of memory CD4+ T cells from blood. All receptors come from a female donor in good health, serving as a healthy control. Each CDR3 is given with its conserved first and last residue. A D gene is named only where the DNA matches it firmly. Clone size appears in some rows only: once, few, many, or a class for an expanded clone.

TRBJ2-1,few,TRBD2,TRBV7-2,TGTGCCAGCAGCCGCGTAAGCGGGACCATATACAATGAGCAGTTCTTC,CASSRVSGTIYNEQFF
TRBJ2-1,few,TRBD2,TRBV19,TGTGCCAGTAGTTTAGGCGGGAGGTCTTACAATGAGCAGTTCTTC,CASSLGGRSYNEQFF
TRBJ1-2,few,TRBD1,TRBV7-9,TGTGCCAGCAGCTCCTCACGGACAGGGGTGTTCTATGGCTACACCTTC,CASSSSRTGVFYGYTF
TRBJ2-5,-,-,TRBV3-1,TGTGCCAGCAGCCAAGATCCCCGGTCCCAAGAGACCCAGTACTTC,CASSQDPRSQETQYF
TRBJ2-3,few,TRBD1,TRBV24-1,TGTGCCACCGCTAAGGGACAGTTACAAACAGATACGCAGTATTTT,CATAKGQLQTDTQYF
TRBJ2-2,many,-,TRBV6-5,TGTGCCAGCAGTTACGGGATAGCCCAGGCCGGGGAGCTGTTTTTT,CASSYGIAQAGELFF
TRBJ1-5,-,-,TRBV28,TGTGCCAGCAGTAAGGTAGTTCGCAATCAGCCCCAGCATTTT,CASSKVVRNQPQHF
TRBJ1-1,few,TRBD1,TRBV7-9,TGTGCCAGCAGCTCACCGACAGGGAGCACTGAAGCTTTCTTT,CASSSPTGSTEAFF
TRBJ2-2,-,-,TRBV9,TGTGCCAGCAGCGGCCGACCCCTTTTCCAGAACACCGGGGAGCTGTTTTTT,CASSGRPLFQNTGELFF
TRBJ1-5,many,-,TRBV7-2,TGTGCCAGCAGCTTACTCCCAAATCAGCCCCAGCATTTT,CASSLLPNQPQHF
TRBJ1-1,many,-,TRBV6-6,TGTGCCAGCAGTTACTTACAGGGATCTGAAGCTTTCTTT,CASSYLQGSEAFF
TRBJ2-7,many,-,TRBV18,TGTGCCAGCTCACCACCCATTGGGGAGCAGTACTTC,CASSPPIGEQYF
TRBJ2-3,few,-,TRBV6-6,TGTGCCAGCAGTTACTTATCCCGGGGAGATACGCAGTATTTT,CASSYLSRGDTQYF
TRBJ2-1,many,TRBD1,TRBV12-3/TRBV12-4,TGTGCCAGCAGTTTAGTGGGGACAGGGGGCGAAAATGAGCAGTTCTTC,CASSLVGTGGENEQFF
TRBJ2-1,-,-,TRBV27,TGTGCCAGCAGTTTATCCCCCCTGAGCTCCTACAATGAGCAGTTCTTC,CASSLSPLSSYNEQFF
TRBJ1-2,few,TRBD1,TRBV27,TGTGCCAGCAGTTCCAGACCGGGACAGGGAGTCGGGGTCTATGGCTACACCTTC,CASSSRPGQGVGVYGYTF
TRBJ2-1,-,TRBD2,TRBV5-1,TGCGCCAGCAGCTTGTATAGCGGGGGGGCCCAGGATGAGCAGTTCTTC,CASSLYSGGAQDEQFF
TRBJ1-6,-,TRBD1,TRBV7-3,TGTGCCAGCAGCTTGGGACAGGCTTCACCCCTCCACTTT,CASSLGQASPLHF
TRBJ1-3,few,-,TRBV28,TGTGCCAGCTTGCGGGTCTCTGGAAACACCATATATTTT,CASLRVSGNTIYF
TRBJ2-2,-,TRBD1,TRBV5-1,TGCGCCAGCAGCTTGGCGGGCGGGACAGGGCGATCCGGGGAGCTGTTTTTT,CASSLAGGTGRSGELFF
TRBJ2-7,few,TRBD1,TRBV5-1,TGCGCCAGCAGCTCTGGACAGGGGGCGAATAATGAGCAGTACTTC,CASSSGQGANNEQYF
TRBJ2-2,few,-,TRBV24-1,TGTGCCACCAGTGACCCCTTGGGAGTCCTCGGGGACACCGGGGAGCTGTTTTTT,CATSDPLGVLGDTGELFF
TRBJ2-1,few,-,TRBV12-3/TRBV12-4,TGTGCCAGCAGTTTAGACCAGGGAAACGTCAATGAGCAGTTCTTC,CASSLDQGNVNEQFF
TRBJ1-2,few,TRBD1,TRBV18,TGTGCCAGCTCACCACTGACAGGGGGCGACTATGGCTACACCTTC,CASSPLTGGDYGYTF